What follows are 3 T cell receptor beta chains derived from one specimen sequenced in a study of T cells in Graves' hyperthyroidism and ophthalmopathy. Using RNA transcripts as the source, TCR beta CDR3 regions were amplified. HTBI primers were used for first-round RT-PCR of the TCR CDR3. One entry per CDR3 protein results from TCRdb running MiXCR on the multiplex PCR reads. Of 500,000 to 650,000 distinct CDR3 sequences in the sample, roughly 15% were seen once. Sequenced sample: blood. Every receptor here comes from a woman aged 45-65 years with Graves' ophthalmopathy.

This clonotype was detected many times. V is TRBV6-2 or TRBV6-3 and J is TRBJ2-1; D is unclear. CDR3 length: 16 residues. V was trimmed by 4 bases and J by 0 bases, leaving 13 bases between them. Germline loops: CDR1 MNHEY, CDR2 SVGEGT. CDR3 nucleotides: TGTGCCAGCAGTTTAGGGTGGGATCCCTCCTACAATGAGCAGTTCTTC. It translates to CASSLGWDPSYNEQFF.

This clonotype was found a few times. The chain combines TRBV5-6 with TRBJ2-1, with TRBD1 matching over 8 bases. Germline loops: CDR1 SGHDT, CDR2 YYEEEE. The CDR3 extends over 14 amino acids. V lost 0 bases and J lost 11; bases outside the gene matches: 7. The CDR3, as DNA: TGTGCCAGCAGCTTGGGGACAGGGAATCCGAAGCAGTTCTTC. This encodes CASSLGTGNPKQFF.

This clonotype was observed many times. The chain recombines TRBV18 with TRBJ1-3; 11 bases match TRBD1. Germline V gene lookup returns CDR1 KGHSH and CDR2 LQKENI. J gave up 2 bases and V 4 bases, and 1 base lay outside the gene matches. The CDR3 has 15 amino acids. DNA for the CDR3: TGTGCCAGCTCACTGGACAGGGGGCCTGGAAACACCATATATTTT. Residues: CASSLDRGPGNTIYF.